The 32 T cell receptor beta chains listed next were all sequenced from one sample in a study of T cells in Graves' hyperthyroidism and ophthalmopathy. Amplification of TCR beta CDR3 regions was performed using RNA transcripts as template. The HTBI primer set drove a first-round RT-PCR of the TCR CDR3. MiXCR, run by TCRdb on the multiplex PCR reads, gives a single entry per CDR3 protein. This table has fewer than 850,000 distinct CDR3 sequences, 15% to 20% appearing once. Input material: blood. These receptors all stem from a man aged 50 to 59 with Graves' hyperthyroidism.

In DNA, the CDR3 is TGTGCCATCAGTTGGACAGGGGGGAGGGAGGTCGACTATGGCTACACCTTC. Translated: CAISWTGGREVDYGYTF. This rearrangement joins TRBV10-3 to TRBJ1-2; 10 nucleotides agree with TRBD1. V lost 5 bases and J lost 3; bases outside the gene matches: 12. The CDR3 totals 17 residues. Germline V gene lookup returns CDR1 ENHRY and CDR2 SYGVKD.

This clonotype occurred a few times. The chain couples TRBV5-6 to TRBJ2-5; D possibly matches TRBD1 or TRBD2 (5 bases each). This CDR3 is built from 15 residues. V dropped 4 bases and J dropped 6 bases, with 19 bases sitting between them. Looked up from germline, CDR1 is SGHDT and CDR2 is YYEEEE. The CDR3 nucleotides are TGTGCCAGCAGCCTCCGGGACGGAGGAGGAAAGACCCAGTACTTC. This codes for CASSLRDGGGKTQYF.

This clonotype has at least ten counts. The chain recombines TRBV6-2 or TRBV6-3 with TRBJ2-2; 9 bases match TRBD1. The CDR3 extends over 15 amino acids. Looked up from germline, CDR1 is MNHEY and CDR2 is SVGEGT. V shed 7 bases, J shed 6 bases, and the junction held 9 bases outside the gene matches. CDR3 residues: CASTDRTGDAGELFF. CDR3 in DNA: TGTGCCAGCACCGACCGGACAGGGGACGCCGGGGAGCTGTTTTTT.

This chain joins TRBV6-1 and TRBJ1-6, with TRBD1 matching 7 bases. Germline trimming cut 6 bases from V and 9 bases from J; bases unmatched to any gene: 11. CDR3 length equals 15 residues. Germline V gene data show CDR1 as MNHNS and CDR2 as SASEGT. This CDR3 is CASRRLRDSPSPLHF. CDR3 nucleotides: TGTGCCAGCAGAAGACTCCGGGACAGTCCTTCACCCCTCCACTTT.

This clonotype was detected only a few times. This chain uses TRBV28 with TRBJ2-2; 10 bases line up with TRBD2. The CDR3 is 16 residues long. The ends lost 4 bases at V and 4 bases at J; junction bases unmatched: 6. From germline, CDR1 is MDHEN and CDR2 SYDVKM. This CDR3 is CASSSSGRGTTGELFF. The CDR3 nucleotides read TGTGCCAGCAGTTCTAGCGGGAGAGGTACCACCGGGGAGCTGTTTTTT.

This clonotype has a count of ten or more. The gene calls are TRBV28 and TRBJ2-7, with 10 bases lining up with TRBD2. Germline CDR1 MDHEN, CDR2 SYDVKM. After removal of 5 bases from V and 2 bases from J, the junction contained 9 bases not matched to a gene. The CDR3 covers 16 residues. The chain's CDR3 is CASSPYYSGRAYEQYF. For the CDR3, the DNA is TGTGCCAGCAGTCCCTATTACAGCGGGAGGGCCTACGAGCAGTACTTC.

This clonotype was counted only a few times. The chain employs TRBV27 and TRBJ1-4, with TRBD1 matching 9 bases. There are 15 residues in the CDR3. The germline V gene encodes CDR1 MNHEY and CDR2 SMNVEV (reference sequence). Losses at the gene ends were 5 bases for V and 9 bases for J; bases not matched to a gene: 10. The CDR3 protein is CASSLTGGLEKKLFF. CDR3 bases: TGTGCCAGCAGTCTCACAGGGGGCCTCGAGAAAAAACTGTTTTTT.

There are many counts of this clonotype. V is TRBV6-1 and J is TRBJ1-1, with 7 positions matching TRBD1. V trimming: 6 bases; J trimming: 0 bases; junction bases outside the gene matches: 4. From germline, CDR1 is MNHNS and CDR2 SASEGT. CDR3 size: 14 residues. This chain's CDR3 is CASSTGAMNTEAFF. The CDR3 DNA follows: TGTGCCAGCAGCACAGGGGCGATGAACACTGAAGCTTTCTTT.

This clonotype was counted only a few times. The chain links TRBV29-1 to TRBJ1-1; D gene ambiguous. The CDR3 extends over 14 amino acids. CDR1 and CDR2 (germline): SQVTM, ANQGSEA. Trimming removed 4 bases at V and 2 bases at J, with 14 bases between. The CDR3 reads CSVGTPHFNTEAFF. The CDR3 region has the DNA TGCAGCGTTGGCACACCTCACTTTAACACTGAAGCTTTCTTT. The variable domain in full, with the rest retrieved from reference TRBV29-1 and TRBJ1-1, is SAVISQKPSRDICQRGTSLTIQCQVDSQVTMMFWYRQQPGQSLTLIATANQGSEATYESGFVIDKFPISRPNLTFSTLTVSNMSPEDSSIYLCSVGTPHFNTEAFFGQGTRLTVV.

V and J are TRBV7-2 and TRBJ1-1, with D tentatively TRBD1 (6 bases). V was clipped by 3 bases and J by 10 bases, with 12 bases between them. CDR3 length: 12 residues. Looked up from germline, CDR1 is SGHTA and CDR2 is FQGNSA. The DNA of the CDR3 is TGTGCCAGCAGCTTCTTGGGGGGCTTAGCTTTCTTT. Its protein product is CASSFLGGLAFF.

This clonotype was counted many times. J is TRBJ2-7 and V is TRBV7-9; 9 bases align to TRBD1. This CDR3 region has 15 residues. The junction had 6 bases not matched to a gene; V was cut back by 4 bases and J by 2 bases. Germline assignment: CDR1 SEHNR and CDR2 FQNEAQ (reference sequence). This chain's CDR3 is CASSSGQGPPYEQYF. In nucleotides, the CDR3 is TGTGCCAGCAGCTCGGGACAGGGACCTCCCTACGAGCAGTACTTC.

At least ten counts were recorded for this clonotype. This chain uses TRBV25-1 with TRBJ1-4; tentative D call: TRBD1 (5 bases). Per germline, CDR1 MGHDK and CDR2 SYGVNS. This CDR3 contains 15 residues. The V gene lost 3 bases and the J gene lost 0 bases, with 8 bases spanning the gap. The chain's CDR3 is CASSDTGSTNEKLFF. The CDR3 DNA follows: TGTGCCAGCAGTGACACAGGATCAACTAATGAAAAACTGTTTTTT.

The CDR3 coding sequence is TGTGCCAGCAGTTTATTGGTGGGGGAGCTGTTTTTT. It is translated as CASSLLVGELFF. The rearrangement links TRBV28 to TRBJ2-2; D is ambiguous. CDR3 length: 12 residues. Germline CDR1 is MDHEN and CDR2 is SYDVKM. V was cut by 1 base and J by 8 bases, with 5 bases left in between.

In this sample, this clonotype turned up a few times. V and J are TRBV30 and TRBJ2-7, with a weak D call TRBD2 (6 bases). CDR3 length equals 14 residues. Germline V gives CDR1 GTSNPN, CDR2 SVGIG (reference sequence). Trimming left V 4 bases short and J 2 bases short, with 15 bases between. CDR3 loop: CAWNFGAGTYEQYF. Written as DNA, the CDR3 is TGTGCCTGGAACTTCGGAGCGGGTACCTACGAGCAGTACTTC. Based on the CDR3 plus reference TRBV30 and TRBJ2-7, the full variable domain is SQTIHQWPATLVQPVGSPLSLECTVEGTSNPNLYWYRQAAGRGLQLLFYSVGIGQISSEVPQNLSASRPQDRQFILSSKKLLLSDSGFYLCAWNFGAGTYEQYFGPGTRLTVT.

About this clonotype: At one of its ends the junction is not consistent with the germline gene, which may arise from a read error. The chain joins TRBV20-1 to TRBJ2-3; D may be TRBD2 (6 bases). Germline assignment: CDR1 DFQATT and CDR2 SNEGSKA (reference sequence). This CDR3 has 14 amino acids. The DNA of the CDR3 is TGCAGTGCAAGGCGGGACTCTTACACAGATACGCAGTGTTTT. Its protein product is CSARRDSYTDTQCF.

This clonotype was recorded at least ten times. The chain carries TRBV15 and TRBJ1-1; D gene uncertain. Germline V CDR1 and CDR2: LNHNV, YYDKDF (reference sequence). Trimming removed 0 bases from V and 3 bases from J, with 11 bases in between. The CDR3 is 15 amino acids. For the CDR3, the DNA is TGTGCCACCAGCAGAGAGGGGTTACTGGACACTGAAGCTTTCTTT. Its translation is CATSREGLLDTEAFF.

This clonotype was counted between two and nine times. The J gene is TRBJ1-2, the V gene TRBV19; weak D call: TRBD1 (5 bases). Per germline, CDR1 LNHDA and CDR2 SQIVND (reference sequence). V was shortened by 6 bases and J by 2 bases, with 13 bases between the two germline ends. This CDR3 is built from 14 residues. DNA of the CDR3: TGTGCCAGTAGGGGGGAAGTTTCGAACTATGGCTACACCTTC. Amino acid sequence: CASRGEVSNYGYTF.

This clonotype has a count of ten or more. This chain connects TRBV30 to TRBJ1-5, with TRBD1 matching 7 bases. The J segment lost 2 bases and the V segment lost 5 bases, leaving 3 bases of the junction unmatched. CDR3 length: 13 residues. Germline V gene sequence: CDR1 GTSNPN, CDR2 SVGIG (reference sequence). The CDR3, as DNA: TGTGCCTGGCGCGGGACAGGCAATCAGCCCCAGCATTTT. It encodes CAWRGTGNQPQHF.

The sample holds many counts of this clonotype. This chain links TRBV10-1 with TRBJ2-1; 8 bases are a match to TRBD2. This CDR3 is built from 18 residues. Germline V gene sequence: CDR1 WNHNN, CDR2 SYGVQD (reference sequence). Trimming cost V 3 bases and J 4 bases; bases outside gene matches: 14. DNA of the CDR3: TGCGCCAGCAGTGATCCAAGGACGAGCGGGAGTAGGTACAATGAGCAGTTCTTC. Translating it yields CASSDPRTSGSRYNEQFF.

Remarks on this clonotype: A much larger clone sits a single nucleotide away, making a read error possible. The gene calls are TRBV7-2 and TRBJ1-1; perhaps TRBD1 as D (5 bases). From germline, CDR1 is SGHTA and CDR2 FQGNSA. This CDR3 has 13 amino acids. The CDR3 reads CASSSYTGAEAIF. In nucleotides, the CDR3 is TGTGCCAGCAGCTCATATACAGGAGCTGAAGCTATCTTT.

V gene TRBV7-9 combines with J gene TRBJ1-1; 9 bases line up with TRBD1. The ends lost 5 bases at V and 1 base at J; junction bases unmatched: 5. Germline V CDR1 and CDR2: SEHNR, FQNEAQ (reference sequence). The CDR3 has 15 residues. CDR3 sequence (DNA): TGTGCCAGCAGCAGATACAGGGGGCGGAACACTGAAGCTTTCTTT. Translation gives CASSRYRGRNTEAFF. Variable domain in full (rest from reference TRBV7-9 and TRBJ1-1): DTGVSQNPRHKITKRGQNVTFRCDPISEHNRLYWYRQTLGQGPEFLTYFQNEAQLEKSRLLSDRFSAERPKGSFSTLEIQRTEQGDSAMYLCASSRYRGRNTEAFFGQGTRLTVV.

This clonotype was observed many times. This chain connects TRBV2 to TRBJ2-7, with D perhaps matching TRBD2 (6 bases). The CDR3 extends over 14 amino acids. The germline CDR1 and CDR2 sequences are SNHLY and FYNNEI. The ends were cut back, 5 bases at V and 6 bases at J, with 17 bases in the middle. The CDR3 region has the DNA TGTGCCAGCAGTACAGGAGGGGCCAGACTCGAGCAGTACTTC. Protein sequence: CASSTGGARLEQYF.

About this clonotype: A clone one base away is much larger, so this may be a read error. The chain uses TRBV7-2 and TRBJ1-1; 9 bases map to TRBD1. Germline V gives CDR1 SGHTA, CDR2 FQGNSA. The CDR3 sequence is 14 residues long. V trimming: 4 bases; J trimming: 3 bases; junction bases outside the gene matches: 3. CDR3 in DNA: TGTGCCAGCAGCTGGACAGGGGTGGACACTGAAGCTTTCTTT. It yields the protein CASSWTGVDTEAFF.

This clonotype was picked up many times. The rearrangement links TRBV11-2 to TRBJ2-2; 13 bases align to TRBD2. From germline, CDR1 is SGHAT and CDR2 FQNNGV. The CDR3 spans 20 residues. V was pared by 3 bases and J by 0 bases, with 10 bases of the junction left unmatched. The CDR3 sequence is CASSFGSGLAGAPNTGELFF. The DNA for the CDR3 is TGTGCCAGCAGCTTCGGATCCGGACTAGCGGGAGCACCGAACACCGGGGAGCTGTTTTTT.

About this clonotype: A much bigger clone sits one base away, suggesting this may be a read error. The J gene is TRBJ2-1, the V gene TRBV27; 9 positions match TRBD1. The CDR3 sequence is 15 residues long. Looked up from germline, CDR1 is MNHEY and CDR2 is SMNVEV (reference sequence). V shed 1 base, J shed 12 bases, and the junction held 10 bases outside the gene matches. Here the CDR3 reads CASSLWGTGIGGQFF. The DNA of the CDR3 is TGTGCCAGCAGTTTATGGGGGACAGGGATCGGTGGGCAGTTCTTC.

The sample holds many counts of this clonotype. CDR3 DNA: TGTGCCAGCAGTCTCCGGACACTAACAGCGGGCACTGAAGCTTTCTTT. Protein product: CASSLRTLTAGTEAFF. This chain joins TRBV12-3 or TRBV12-4 and TRBJ1-1; maybe TRBD1 (5 bases). This CDR3 contains 16 residues. V was trimmed by 5 bases and J by 4 bases, leaving 20 bases between them.

This clonotype was observed many times. The chain couples TRBV7-3 to TRBJ1-2, with a possible D match to TRBD1 (5 bases). The CDR3 covers 14 residues. Germline V gene sequence: CDR1 SGHTA, CDR2 FQGTGA. Trimming took off 4 bases at V and 8 bases at J, with 17 bases between the two ends. CDR3 region: CASSSSRDRQGYTF. Here the CDR3 DNA reads TGTGCCAGCAGCTCCTCCCGGGATCGACAGGGCTACACCTTC.

On this clonotype itself: At one end the junction does not follow the germline gene, possibly because of a read error. The rearrangement joins TRBV19 to TRBJ1-2; TRBD1 might be the D (5 bases). Germline CDR1 LNHDA, CDR2 SQIVND (reference sequence). This CDR3 is built from 15 residues. The CDR3 nucleotides are TGTGCCAGTAGTAAGGGGTTATCAGGGAACTATCGCTACACCTTC. It encodes CASSKGLSGNYRYTF.

This clonotype was detected a few times. The genes are TRBV6-2 or TRBV6-3 and TRBJ1-1, with TRBD1 matching 9 bases. Per the germline V gene, CDR1 is MNHEY and CDR2 is SVGEGT. The CDR3 loop spans 19 amino acids. The ends lost 6 bases at V and 0 bases at J; junction bases unmatched: 17. The CDR3 here is CASSLKTGGGWRMNTEAFF. Written as DNA, the CDR3 is TGTGCCAGCAGCCTAAAAACAGGGGGCGGATGGCGTATGAACACTGAAGCTTTCTTT.

In the case of this clonotype: At one boundary the junction diverges from the germline segment, which might be a read error. V usage is TRBV7-9 and J usage is TRBJ2-7, with D hard to call. In germline, CDR1 is SEHNR, CDR2 FQNEAQ (reference sequence). The CDR3 is 11 amino acids. The CDR3 nucleotides are TGTGCCGGCAGCTCAACCCTCGAGCAGTACTTC. This codes for CAGSSTLEQYF.

This clonotype was counted many times. The rearrangement uses TRBV12-3 or TRBV12-4 and TRBJ1-2; 9 bases agree with TRBD1. The CDR3 totals 13 residues. The V segment lost 6 bases and the J segment 7 bases; nucleotides outside the gene matches: 6. The CDR3 nucleotides are TGTGCCAGCAGCCAGGGACAGGGACTTGGCTACACCTTC. The encoded protein is CASSQGQGLGYTF.

This clonotype was picked up many times. The CDR3 sequence: CAISEILAGWGSPLHF. The CDR3 DNA follows: TGTGCCATCAGTGAGATTTTGGCAGGGTGGGGATCACCCCTCCACTTT. The V call is TRBV10-3, the J call TRBJ1-6, with TRBD1 as a possible D gene (5 bases). This CDR3 region has 16 residues. CDR1 and CDR2 (germline): ENHRY, SYGVKD. Trimming shortened V by 2 bases and J by 10 bases, and 18 bases separated the two germline ends.